The 15 T cell receptor beta chains below all came from one sample that was sequenced in a study of blood T cell repertoires in COVID-19. Only in-frame clones appear in the TCRdb table, and some are missing; sequencing was by immunoSEQ multiplex PCR. The sample gives about 260,000 clones, 84% of which show up once; approximately 4% is in the top ten. The sequencing input was PBMCs or T cells enriched from blood (not recorded which). The receptors come from a man younger than 45 with acute COVID-19.

The chain links TRBV25-1 to TRBJ1-1, with 9 bases identical to TRBD1. The CDR3 covers 11 residues. Germline V CDR1 and CDR2: MGHDK, SYGVNS. The trim removed 6 bases at V and 10 bases at J, leaving 3 bases unmatched. The CDR3: CASSLGQGAFF. CDR3 sequence (DNA): TGTGCCAGCAGCCTGGGACAGGGAGCTTTCTTT.

A few counts support this clone. The V gene is TRBV7-9, the J gene TRBJ1-1, with D perhaps TRBD1 (5 bases). The CDR3 is 12 residues long. The germline gives CDR1 SEHNR, CDR2 FQNEAQ (reference sequence). V shed 6 bases and J shed 5 bases, with 10 bases lying between them. CDR3 loop: CASRGDFTEAFF. CDR3 sequence (DNA): TGTGCCAGCAGAGGGGACTTTACTGAAGCTTTCTTT.

The chain is built from TRBV19 and TRBJ2-1, with TRBD1 matching over 12 bases. The CDR3 runs 15 residues. Trimming removed 6 bases from V and 10 bases from J; junction bases left unmatched: 10. The germline CDR1 and CDR2 sequences are LNHDA and SQIVND (reference sequence). This CDR3 is CASRSWDRGLGEQFF. DNA of the CDR3: TGTGCCAGTAGAAGCTGGGACAGGGGGCTGGGAGAGCAGTTCTTC. Variable domain in full (rest from reference TRBV19 and TRBJ2-1): DGGITQSPKYLFRKEGQNVTLSCEQNLNHDAMYWYRQDPGQGLRLIYYSQIVNDFQKGDIAEGYSVSREKKESFPLTVTSAQKNPTAFYLCASRSWDRGLGEQFFGPGTRLTVL.

The CDR3 is CATSRPGQGYYGYTF. The CDR3 DNA reads TGTGCCACCAGCAGACCGGGACAGGGGTACTATGGCTACACCTTC. The gene calls are TRBV15 and TRBJ1-2; 10 nucleotides match TRBD1. The CDR3 runs 15 residues. Germline-derived CDR1 and CDR2 are LNHNV and YYDKDF (reference sequence). The J segment lost 3 bases and the V segment lost 2 bases, leaving 3 bases of the junction unmatched.

The chain carries TRBV20-1 and TRBJ2-1; 10 bases align to TRBD2. The CDR3 totals 14 residues. The germline V gene has CDR1 DFQATT and CDR2 SNEGSKA (reference sequence). Losses at the gene ends were 3 bases for V and 7 bases for J; bases not matched to a gene: 6. CDR3 nucleotides: TGCAGTGCTAGTGTGACTAGCGGGTCGAATGAGCAGTTCTTC. Its translation: CSASVTSGSNEQFF.

V gene TRBV11-1 combines with J gene TRBJ2-5; a possible D gene is TRBD2 (5 bases). V was pared by 5 bases and J by 5 bases, with 18 bases between. From germline, CDR1 is SGHAT and CDR2 FQDESV (reference sequence). There are 15 residues in the CDR3. As DNA, the CDR3 is TGTGCCAGCAGCGGGAGAGTCACCAATCGTGAGACCCAGTACTTC. It translates to CASSGRVTNRETQYF.

The rearrangement uses TRBV11-3 and TRBJ1-2, with D hard to call. The V gene lost 7 bases and the J gene lost 5 bases, with 8 bases spanning the gap. CDR1 SGHNT and CDR2 YENEEA come from the germline V gene. The CDR3 has 11 residues. CDR3 region: CASTGGYGYTF. CDR3 DNA: TGTGCCAGCACCGGAGGGTATGGCTACACCTTC. Together with reference TRBV11-3 and TRBJ1-2, the CDR3 gives the full variable domain: EAGVVQSPRYKIIEKKQPVAFWCNPISGHNTLYWYLQNLGQGPELLIRYENEEAVDDSQLPKDRFSAERLKGVDSTLKIQPAELGDSAVYLCASTGGYGYTFGSGTRLTVV.

The chain recombines TRBV5-5 with TRBJ1-1; 8 bases are shared with TRBD1. This CDR3 has 12 residues. Trimming took 3 bases from V and 7 from J; bases not matched to a gene: 2. The germline gives CDR1 SGHKS, CDR2 YYEKEE (reference sequence). CDR3 loop: CASSWDRNEAFF. As DNA, the CDR3 is TGTGCCAGCAGCTGGGACAGGAATGAAGCTTTCTTT.

This chain links TRBV6-2 or TRBV6-3 with TRBJ1-5; D is possibly TRBD1 (5 bases). The CDR3 is 13 amino acids. Germline CDR1 MNHEY, CDR2 SVGEGT. Trimming cost V 5 bases and J 15 bases, with 20 bases left between them. In nucleotides, the CDR3 is TGTGCCAGCAGTCGGGACTTTGGGAGTAACCGGCATTTT. Protein product: CASSRDFGSNRHF.

The chain has TRBV28 and TRBJ1-5; perhaps TRBD1 as D (5 bases). CDR3 length: 16 residues. Trimming stripped 4 bases from V and 6 bases from J, with 19 bases between. The germline CDR1 and CDR2 sequences are MDHEN and SYDVKM. The CDR3 coding sequence is TGTGCCAGCAGTTCCACCCCGGGGGGGGTCGGTCAGCCCCAGCATTTT. Protein product: CASSSTPGGVGQPQHF. The whole variable domain, filled in from reference TRBV28 and TRBJ1-5, reads DVKVTQSSRYLVKRTGEKVFLECVQDMDHENMFWYRQDPGLGLRLIYFSYDVKMKEKGDIPEGYSVSREKKERFSLILESASTNQTSMYLCASSSTPGGVGQPQHFGDGTRLSIL.

The chain has TRBV14 and TRBJ2-5, with a weak D call TRBD2 (6 bases). Germline V gene sequence: CDR1 SGHDN, CDR2 FVKESK. The CDR3 has 12 residues. V lost 6 bases to trimming and J lost 4 bases, with 9 bases between them. CDR3 region: CASSTSPETQYF. CDR3 sequence (DNA): TGTGCCAGCAGTACTAGCCCAGAGACCCAGTACTTC.

The chain couples TRBV5-6 to TRBJ1-4; D ambiguous. The V gene lost 0 bases and the J gene lost 3 bases, with 9 bases spanning the gap. The germline gives CDR1 SGHDT, CDR2 YYEEEE. This CDR3 spans 15 amino acids. Here the CDR3 DNA reads TGTGCCAGCAGCTTGGAAGGGAGGGCTAATGAAAAACTGTTTTTT. Protein product: CASSLEGRANEKLFF.

The rearrangement uses TRBV5-5 and TRBJ1-1, with 7 bases lining up with TRBD1. V gave up 0 bases and J gave up 4 bases; unmatched junction bases: 6. The CDR3 contains 15 residues. Per germline, CDR1 SGHKS and CDR2 YYEKEE (reference sequence). The CDR3 reads CASSLDPGGGTEAFF. In nucleotides, the CDR3 is TGTGCCAGCAGCTTGGACCCAGGGGGAGGCACTGAAGCTTTCTTT.

V is TRBV5-5 and J is TRBJ2-2; a weak D match, TRBD2 (6 bases). Trimming stripped 6 bases from V and 2 bases from J, with 14 bases between. Germline lookup yields CDR1 SGHKS and CDR2 YYEKEE (reference sequence). The CDR3 loop spans 15 amino acids. The CDR3 DNA follows: TGTGCCAGCATCAAACCGGGACTCAACACCGGGGAGCTGTTTTTT. Amino acid sequence: CASIKPGLNTGELFF.

This rearrangement joins TRBV11-2 to TRBJ2-2; possible D gene TRBD2, 6 bases. Trimming stripped 0 bases from V and 5 bases from J, with 16 bases between. Germline V gene data show CDR1 as SGHAT and CDR2 as FQNNGV. The CDR3 runs to 17 residues. The CDR3 reads CASSLEGTLLTTGELFF. CDR3 in DNA: TGTGCCAGCAGCTTAGAAGGGACTCTTTTAACAACCGGGGAGCTGTTTTTT.